The rows below give T cell receptor beta chains drawn from one sample of a study of blood T cell repertoires in COVID-19. TCRdb keeps only in-frame clones here, not all; method: immunoSEQ multiplex PCR. The sample carries 70,000 to 75,000 clones, 80% to 90% recorded once. The sequenced sample was peripheral blood. The receptor source for this set is an elderly woman with active or convalescent COVID-19. Both conserved end residues are part of each CDR3. Expanded clones are given a class, and other clones once, few, many or no size at all.

j_call: TRBJ2-2
cdr3_length: 17
clone_size: -
v_call: TRBV3-1/TRBV3-2
cdr3_aa: CASSPLTSGTNTGELFF

j_call: TRBJ1-2
cdr3_length: 16
clone_size: once
v_call: TRBV4-2
cdr3_aa: CASSQTLDPSAGGYTF

j_call: TRBJ1-1
cdr3_length: 19
clone_size: -
v_call: TRBV19
cdr3_aa: CASRKGGPDRGLWSTEAFF

j_call: TRBJ2-5
cdr3_length: 15
clone_size: -
v_call: TRBV18
cdr3_aa: CASSPAGGIQETQYF

j_call: TRBJ2-1
cdr3_length: 17
clone_size: few
v_call: TRBV19
cdr3_aa: CASNPPIGSGRANEQFF

j_call: TRBJ1-1
cdr3_length: 15
clone_size: -
v_call: TRBV5-6
cdr3_aa: CASSLRGRGDTEAFF

j_call: TRBJ2-7
cdr3_length: 14
clone_size: -
v_call: TRBV9
cdr3_aa: CATYGASEPHEQYF

j_call: TRBJ2-5
cdr3_length: 12
clone_size: -
v_call: TRBV12-5
cdr3_aa: CASGLSRETQYF

j_call: TRBJ2-1
cdr3_length: 19
clone_size: -
v_call: TRBV3-1/TRBV3-2
cdr3_aa: CASSQPGLAGVGSYNEQFF

j_call: TRBJ2-3
cdr3_length: 15
clone_size: -
v_call: TRBV9
cdr3_aa: CASSVGVLTTDTQYF

j_call: TRBJ1-2
cdr3_length: 13
clone_size: -
v_call: TRBV25-1
cdr3_aa: CASSGGQGYGYTF

j_call: TRBJ2-1
cdr3_length: 13
clone_size: -
v_call: TRBV7-2
cdr3_aa: CASSPQTGTKQFF

j_call: TRBJ2-5
cdr3_length: 15
clone_size: -
v_call: TRBV28
cdr3_aa: CASLDRDRPQETQYF

j_call: TRBJ2-2
cdr3_length: 17
clone_size: -
v_call: TRBV7-2
cdr3_aa: CASSGTGTGIVPGELFF

j_call: TRBJ2-2
cdr3_length: 15
clone_size: -
v_call: TRBV5-6
cdr3_aa: CASSFDSTNTGELFF

j_call: TRBJ1-3
cdr3_length: 14
clone_size: -
v_call: TRBV3-1/TRBV3-2
cdr3_aa: CASSLQGGGNTIYF

j_call: TRBJ2-7
cdr3_length: 14
clone_size: -
v_call: TRBV2
cdr3_aa: CATQAGGTSYEQYF

j_call: TRBJ2-1
cdr3_length: 15
clone_size: -
v_call: TRBV2
cdr3_aa: CASSVGGAGVSEQFF

j_call: TRBJ1-4
cdr3_length: 15
clone_size: -
v_call: TRBV6-5
cdr3_aa: CASSYRGSTNEKLFF

j_call: TRBJ1-1
cdr3_length: 13
clone_size: -
v_call: TRBV7-9
cdr3_aa: CASSLGRNTEAFF

j_call: TRBJ2-1
cdr3_length: 16
clone_size: -
v_call: TRBV28
cdr3_aa: CASSFGRGFSYNEQFF

j_call: TRBJ1-4
cdr3_length: 14
clone_size: -
v_call: TRBV7-9
cdr3_aa: CASSFPTGGEKLFF

j_call: TRBJ2-2
cdr3_length: 13
clone_size: -
v_call: TRBV7-8
cdr3_aa: CASSYEVTGELFF

j_call: TRBJ2-2
cdr3_length: 17
clone_size: -
v_call: TRBV2
cdr3_aa: CATPRAGGGGDTGELFF

j_call: TRBJ2-7
cdr3_length: 13
clone_size: few
v_call: TRBV4-2
cdr3_aa: CASSQVNVAEQYF

j_call: TRBJ2-7
cdr3_length: 13
clone_size: -
v_call: TRBV10-1
cdr3_aa: CASSERTGLKQYF

j_call: TRBJ1-1
cdr3_length: 14
clone_size: -
v_call: TRBV19
cdr3_aa: CASSSQGANTEAFF

j_call: TRBJ1-2
cdr3_length: 15
clone_size: -
v_call: TRBV24-1
cdr3_aa: CATSEPGQYDYGYTF

j_call: TRBJ2-2
cdr3_length: 16
clone_size: -
v_call: TRBV2
cdr3_aa: CASSSGLAGASGELFF

j_call: TRBJ2-5
cdr3_length: 14
clone_size: -
v_call: TRBV5-6
cdr3_aa: CASSLAGSRETQYF

j_call: TRBJ2-7
cdr3_length: 15
clone_size: -
v_call: TRBV6-5
cdr3_aa: CASSYSRQGAYEQYF

j_call: TRBJ2-1
cdr3_length: 15
clone_size: few
v_call: TRBV18
cdr3_aa: CASSPALRSYNEQFF

j_call: TRBJ2-1
cdr3_length: 14
clone_size: -
v_call: TRBV5-1
cdr3_aa: CASSLAAGADEQFF

j_call: TRBJ2-7
cdr3_length: 15
clone_size: -
v_call: TRBV5-1
cdr3_aa: CASSLSGGYSYEQYF

j_call: TRBJ1-1
cdr3_length: 14
clone_size: -
v_call: TRBV29-1
cdr3_aa: CSVVTPGGNTEAFF

j_call: TRBJ2-2
cdr3_length: 17
clone_size: few
v_call: TRBV7-8
cdr3_aa: CASSLGPDRGSTGELFF

j_call: TRBJ2-2
cdr3_length: 14
clone_size: -
v_call: TRBV19
cdr3_aa: CASSGQTNTGELFF

j_call: TRBJ1-2
cdr3_length: 15
clone_size: -
v_call: TRBV3-1/TRBV3-2
cdr3_aa: CASSPSMDRVYGYTF

j_call: TRBJ1-1
cdr3_length: 14
clone_size: -
v_call: TRBV19
cdr3_aa: CASTPDRGQPEAFF

j_call: TRBJ1-5
cdr3_length: 12
clone_size: -
v_call: TRBV10-2
cdr3_aa: CASSGRGQPQHF

j_call: TRBJ1-3
cdr3_length: 16
clone_size: -
v_call: TRBV19
cdr3_aa: CASGLGRSYSGNTIYF

j_call: TRBJ2-7
cdr3_length: 14
clone_size: -
v_call: TRBV30
cdr3_aa: CAWRRRGSGYEQYF

j_call: TRBJ1-5
cdr3_length: 16
clone_size: -
v_call: TRBV19
cdr3_aa: CASSVSRTVSNQPQHF

j_call: TRBJ2-5
cdr3_length: 15
clone_size: once
v_call: TRBV7-3
cdr3_aa: CASSQRGGARETQYF

j_call: TRBJ1-2
cdr3_length: 15
clone_size: few
v_call: TRBV7-2
cdr3_aa: CASSLASQEYYGYTF

j_call: TRBJ1-2
cdr3_length: 14
clone_size: -
v_call: TRBV6-5
cdr3_aa: CASSYSSGVNGYTF

j_call: TRBJ2-5
cdr3_length: 14
clone_size: -
v_call: TRBV28
cdr3_aa: CASSLGLAWETQYF

j_call: TRBJ2-2
cdr3_length: 15
clone_size: -
v_call: TRBV18
cdr3_aa: CASSLGTRETGELFF

j_call: TRBJ2-4
cdr3_length: 16
clone_size: -
v_call: TRBV28
cdr3_aa: CASSPGQGKAKNIQYF

j_call: TRBJ2-4
cdr3_length: 16
clone_size: few
v_call: TRBV2
cdr3_aa: CASSQGLAGGRNIQYF

j_call: TRBJ2-3
cdr3_length: 20
clone_size: -
v_call: TRBV9
cdr3_aa: CASSSTRGWASGTRTDTQYF

j_call: TRBJ2-2
cdr3_length: 16
clone_size: -
v_call: TRBV19
cdr3_aa: CASTTGLAGNTGELFF

j_call: TRBJ2-5
cdr3_length: 12
clone_size: -
v_call: TRBV9
cdr3_aa: CASSVGAGTQYF

j_call: TRBJ1-3
cdr3_length: 16
clone_size: -
v_call: TRBV6-5
cdr3_aa: CASSYSGQGTGNTIYF

j_call: TRBJ1-6
cdr3_length: 12
clone_size: -
v_call: TRBV9
cdr3_aa: CASSQPGSPLHF

j_call: TRBJ2-3
cdr3_length: 14
clone_size: -
v_call: TRBV9
cdr3_aa: CASSLTPGTDTQYF

j_call: TRBJ1-6
cdr3_length: 16
clone_size: -
v_call: TRBV4-2
cdr3_aa: CASSQVPLTGNSPLHF

j_call: TRBJ2-3
cdr3_length: 19
clone_size: -
v_call: TRBV7-2
cdr3_aa: CASSYLFGASGRGADTQYF

j_call: TRBJ1-6
cdr3_length: 15
clone_size: -
v_call: TRBV6-5
cdr3_aa: CASRGGSSYNSPLHF